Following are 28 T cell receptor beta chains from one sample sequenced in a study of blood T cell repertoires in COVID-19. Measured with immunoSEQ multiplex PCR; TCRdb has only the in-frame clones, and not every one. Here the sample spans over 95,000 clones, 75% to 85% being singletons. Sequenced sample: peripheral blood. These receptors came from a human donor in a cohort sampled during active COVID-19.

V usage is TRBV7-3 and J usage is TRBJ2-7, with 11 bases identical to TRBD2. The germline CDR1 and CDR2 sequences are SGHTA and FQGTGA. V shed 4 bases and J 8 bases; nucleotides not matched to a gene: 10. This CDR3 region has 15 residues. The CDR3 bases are TGTGCCAGCAGCTCTGCCGGGACTAGCGGTAACAAGCAGTACTTC. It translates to CASSSAGTSGNKQYF.

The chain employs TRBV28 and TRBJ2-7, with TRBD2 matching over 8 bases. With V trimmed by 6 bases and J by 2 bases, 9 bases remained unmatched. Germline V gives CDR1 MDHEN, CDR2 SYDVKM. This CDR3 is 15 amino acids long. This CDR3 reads CASSQTSGATYEQYF. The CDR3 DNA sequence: TGTGCCAGCAGCCAAACTAGCGGAGCCACCTACGAGCAGTACTTC.

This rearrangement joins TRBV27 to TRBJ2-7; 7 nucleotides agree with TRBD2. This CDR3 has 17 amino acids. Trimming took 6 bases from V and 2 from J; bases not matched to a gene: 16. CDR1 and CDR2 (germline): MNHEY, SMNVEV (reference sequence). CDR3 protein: CASSFLTGGLLTYEQYF. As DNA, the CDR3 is TGTGCCAGCAGCTTCTTGACGGGGGGACTTCTTACCTACGAGCAGTACTTC.

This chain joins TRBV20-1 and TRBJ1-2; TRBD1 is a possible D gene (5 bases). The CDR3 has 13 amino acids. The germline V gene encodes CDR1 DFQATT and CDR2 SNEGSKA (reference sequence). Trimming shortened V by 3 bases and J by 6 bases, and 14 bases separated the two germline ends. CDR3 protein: CSASMQGTHGYTF. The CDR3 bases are TGCAGTGCTAGTATGCAGGGTACACATGGCTACACCTTC.

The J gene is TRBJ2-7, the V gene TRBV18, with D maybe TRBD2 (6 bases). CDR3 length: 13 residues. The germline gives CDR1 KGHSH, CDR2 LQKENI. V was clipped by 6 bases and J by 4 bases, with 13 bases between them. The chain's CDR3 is CASSSGGSYEQYF. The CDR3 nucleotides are TGTGCCAGCTCGTCCGGGGGTTCGTACGAGCAGTACTTC.

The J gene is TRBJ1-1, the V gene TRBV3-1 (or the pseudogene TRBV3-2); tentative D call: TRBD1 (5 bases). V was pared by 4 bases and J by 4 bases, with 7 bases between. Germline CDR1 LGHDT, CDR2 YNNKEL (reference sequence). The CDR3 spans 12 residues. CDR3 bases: TGTGCCAGCAGCCGGGGGGGCACTGAAGCTTTCTTT. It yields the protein CASSRGGTEAFF.

The CDR3: CASSRDRVTSNYGYTF. The CDR3 DNA follows: TGTGCCAGCAGCCGGGACAGGGTAACCTCTAACTATGGCTACACCTTC. The chain joins TRBV7-9 to TRBJ1-2; the match to TRBD1 covers 9 bases. CDR3 length equals 16 residues. Germline CDR1 is SEHNR and CDR2 is FQNEAQ (reference sequence). With 5 bases clipped from V and 0 bases from J, the junction kept 7 bases outside the gene matches.

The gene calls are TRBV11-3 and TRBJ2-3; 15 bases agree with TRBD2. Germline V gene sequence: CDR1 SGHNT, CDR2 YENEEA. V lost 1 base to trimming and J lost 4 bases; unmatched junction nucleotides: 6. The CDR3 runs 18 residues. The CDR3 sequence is CASSLGGLAGGAADTQYF. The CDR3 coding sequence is TGTGCCAGCAGCTTAGGGGGACTAGCGGGAGGTGCCGCAGATACGCAGTATTTT.

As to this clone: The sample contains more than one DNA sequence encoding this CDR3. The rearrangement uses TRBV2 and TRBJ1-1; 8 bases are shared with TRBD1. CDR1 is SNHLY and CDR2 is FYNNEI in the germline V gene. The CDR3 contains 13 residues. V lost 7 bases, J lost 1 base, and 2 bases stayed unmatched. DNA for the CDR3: TGTGCCAGCACAGGACAGGGGAACACTGAAGCTTTCTTT. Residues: CASTGQGNTEAFF.

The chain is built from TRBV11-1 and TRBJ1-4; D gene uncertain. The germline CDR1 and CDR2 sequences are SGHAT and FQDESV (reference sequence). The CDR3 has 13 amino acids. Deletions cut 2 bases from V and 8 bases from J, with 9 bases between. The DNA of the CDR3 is TGTGCCAGCAGCTTACGGGAATTGGAAAAACTGTTTTTT. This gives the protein CASSLRELEKLFF.

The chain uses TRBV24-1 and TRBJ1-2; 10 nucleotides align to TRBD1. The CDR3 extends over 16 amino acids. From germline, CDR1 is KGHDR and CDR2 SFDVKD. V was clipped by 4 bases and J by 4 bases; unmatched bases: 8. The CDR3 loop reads CATSERTGGPFYGYTF. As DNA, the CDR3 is TGTGCCACCAGTGAAAGGACAGGGGGTCCCTTCTATGGCTACACCTTC.

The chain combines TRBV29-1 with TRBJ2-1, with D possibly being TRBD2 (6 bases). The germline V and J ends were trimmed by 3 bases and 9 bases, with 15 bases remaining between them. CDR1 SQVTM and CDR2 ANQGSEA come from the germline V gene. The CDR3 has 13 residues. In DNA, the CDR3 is TGCAGCGTTGACCTAGCGTTAATCGGTGAGCAGTTCTTC. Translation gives CSVDLALIGEQFF.

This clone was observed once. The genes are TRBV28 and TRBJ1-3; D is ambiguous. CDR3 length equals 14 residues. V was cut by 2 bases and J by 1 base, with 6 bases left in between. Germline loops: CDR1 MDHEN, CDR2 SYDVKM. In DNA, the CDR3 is TGTGCCAGCAGTTTAGGGCCGTCTGGAAACACCATATATTTT. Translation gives CASSLGPSGNTIYF.

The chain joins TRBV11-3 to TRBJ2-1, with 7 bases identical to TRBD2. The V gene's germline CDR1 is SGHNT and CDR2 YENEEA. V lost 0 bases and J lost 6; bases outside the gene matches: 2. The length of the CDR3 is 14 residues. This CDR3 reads CASSLDGGVNEQFF. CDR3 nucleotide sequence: TGTGCCAGCAGCTTAGATGGGGGGGTCAATGAGCAGTTCTTC.

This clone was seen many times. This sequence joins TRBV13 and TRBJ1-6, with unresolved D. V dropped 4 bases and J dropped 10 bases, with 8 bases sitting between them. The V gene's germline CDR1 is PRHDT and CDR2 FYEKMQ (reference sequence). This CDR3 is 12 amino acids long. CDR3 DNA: TGTGCCAGCAGCTCTTGGGAGTCACCCCTCCACTTT. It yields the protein CASSSWESPLHF. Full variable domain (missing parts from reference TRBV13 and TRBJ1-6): AAGVIQSPRHLIKEKRETATLKCYPIPRHDTVYWYQQGPGQDPQFLISFYEKMQSDKGSIPDRFSAQQFSDYHSELNMSSLELGDSALYFCASSSWESPLHFGNGTRLTVT.

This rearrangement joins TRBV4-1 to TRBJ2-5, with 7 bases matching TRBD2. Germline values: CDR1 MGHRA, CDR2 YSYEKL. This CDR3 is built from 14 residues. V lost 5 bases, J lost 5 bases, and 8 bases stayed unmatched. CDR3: CASSLGLGEETQYF. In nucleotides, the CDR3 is TGCGCCAGCAGCTTAGGACTAGGGGAGGAGACCCAGTACTTC.

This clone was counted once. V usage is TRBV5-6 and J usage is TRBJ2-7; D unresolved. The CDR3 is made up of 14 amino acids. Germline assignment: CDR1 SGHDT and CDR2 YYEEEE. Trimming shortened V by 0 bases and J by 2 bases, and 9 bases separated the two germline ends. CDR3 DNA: TGTGCCAGCAGCTTGGACAGCAAAACCTACGAGCAGTACTTC. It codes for CASSLDSKTYEQYF.

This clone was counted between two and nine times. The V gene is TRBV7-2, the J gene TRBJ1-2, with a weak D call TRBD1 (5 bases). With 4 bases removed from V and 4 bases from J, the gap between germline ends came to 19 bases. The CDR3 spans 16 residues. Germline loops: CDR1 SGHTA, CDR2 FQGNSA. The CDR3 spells CASSSGEGPRLYGYTF. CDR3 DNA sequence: TGTGCCAGCAGCTCCGGGGAGGGGCCGCGACTCTATGGCTACACCTTC.

The CDR3 DNA is TGCAGTGCTGGCAGTAACAATGAGCAGTTCTTC. Residues: CSAGSNNEQFF. The V gene is TRBV20-1, the J gene TRBJ2-1; D not resolved. Trimming removed 5 bases at V and 5 bases at J, with 7 bases between. Germline V CDR1 and CDR2: DFQATT, SNEGSKA (reference sequence). This CDR3 contains 11 residues.

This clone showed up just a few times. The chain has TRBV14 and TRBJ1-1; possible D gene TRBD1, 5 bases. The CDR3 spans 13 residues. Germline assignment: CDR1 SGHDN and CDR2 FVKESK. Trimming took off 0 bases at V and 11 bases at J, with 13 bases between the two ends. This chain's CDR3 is CASSQEDSPGAFF. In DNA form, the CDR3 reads TGTGCCAGCAGCCAAGAAGACAGCCCCGGGGCTTTCTTT.

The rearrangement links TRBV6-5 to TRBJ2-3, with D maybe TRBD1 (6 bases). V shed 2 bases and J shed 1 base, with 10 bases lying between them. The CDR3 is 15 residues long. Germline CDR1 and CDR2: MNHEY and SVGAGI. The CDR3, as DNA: TGTGCCAGCAGTTACGGCTACAGGGGCACAGATACGCAGTATTTT. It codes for CASSYGYRGTDTQYF.

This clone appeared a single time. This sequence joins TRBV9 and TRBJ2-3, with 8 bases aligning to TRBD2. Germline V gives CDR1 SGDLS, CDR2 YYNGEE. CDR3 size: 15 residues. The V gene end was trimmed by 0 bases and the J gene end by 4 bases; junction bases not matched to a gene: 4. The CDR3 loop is CASSVAGGPPDTQYF. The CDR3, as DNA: TGTGCCAGCAGCGTAGCGGGGGGGCCCCCAGATACGCAGTATTTT.

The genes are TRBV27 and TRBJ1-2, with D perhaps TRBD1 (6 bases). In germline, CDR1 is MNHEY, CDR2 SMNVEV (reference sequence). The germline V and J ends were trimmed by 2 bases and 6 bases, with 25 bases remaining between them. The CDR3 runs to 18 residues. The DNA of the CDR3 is TGTGCCAGCAGTTTAGGCCCCAATTCTGTGGGGGCTGCGCATGGCTACACCTTC. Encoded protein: CASSLGPNSVGAAHGYTF.

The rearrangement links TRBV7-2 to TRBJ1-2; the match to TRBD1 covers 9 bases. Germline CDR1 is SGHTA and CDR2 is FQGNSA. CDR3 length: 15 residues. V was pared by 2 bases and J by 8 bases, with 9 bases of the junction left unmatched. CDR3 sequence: CASSLTLDRGIGYTF. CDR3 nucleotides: TGTGCCAGCAGCTTAACCCTCGACAGGGGGATAGGCTACACCTTC.

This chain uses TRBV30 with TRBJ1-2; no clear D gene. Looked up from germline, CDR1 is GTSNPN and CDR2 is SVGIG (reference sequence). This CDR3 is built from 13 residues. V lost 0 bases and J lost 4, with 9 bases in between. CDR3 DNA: TGTGCCTGGAGTGTTGGTCGGGGCTATGGCTACACCTTC. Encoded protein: CAWSVGRGYGYTF.

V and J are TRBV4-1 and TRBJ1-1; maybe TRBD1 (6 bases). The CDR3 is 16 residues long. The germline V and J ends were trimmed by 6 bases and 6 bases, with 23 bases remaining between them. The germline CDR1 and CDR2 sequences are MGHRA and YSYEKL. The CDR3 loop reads CASSPPWEGGIAEAFF. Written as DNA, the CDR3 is TGCGCCAGCAGTCCTCCCTGGGAGGGGGGAATCGCTGAAGCTTTCTTT.

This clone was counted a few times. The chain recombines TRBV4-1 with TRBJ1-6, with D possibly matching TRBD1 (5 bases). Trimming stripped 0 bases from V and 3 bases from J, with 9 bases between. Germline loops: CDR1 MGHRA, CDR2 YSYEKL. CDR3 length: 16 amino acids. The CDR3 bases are TGCGCCAGCAGCCAAGAAACCCAGGGCTATAATTCACCCCTCCACTTT. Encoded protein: CASSQETQGYNSPLHF.

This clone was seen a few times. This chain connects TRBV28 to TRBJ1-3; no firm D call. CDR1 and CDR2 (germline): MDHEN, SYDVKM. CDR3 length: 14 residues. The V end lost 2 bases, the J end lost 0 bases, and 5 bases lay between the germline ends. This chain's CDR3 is CASSLHSSGNTIYF. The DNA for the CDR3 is TGTGCCAGCAGTTTACACAGCTCTGGAAACACCATATATTTT.